Listed here are 30 T cell receptor beta chains from one sample, sequenced in a study of OX40 agonist ivuxolimab in advanced cancers. The table came from immunoSEQ multiplex PCR; TCRdb's copy has only in-frame clones and leaves some out. The repertoire includes tens of thousands of clones, 86% of them detected once, and around 3.6% sits in the top ten. The specimen was CD4+ or CD8+ T cells sorted from blood, collected in a trial of the OX40 agonist ivuxolimab. The receptors come from an adult with an advanced solid tumor such as melanoma, head and neck, liver or kidney cancer.

The V call is TRBV7-2, the J call TRBJ1-1; 11 bases fit TRBD1. This CDR3 has 15 amino acids. V gave up 4 bases and J gave up 11 bases; unmatched junction bases: 12. Germline assignment: CDR1 SGHTA and CDR2 FQGNSA. CDR3 coding DNA: TGTGCCAGCAGCTGGAGCGGACAGGGGGCGGTTGCGGCTTTCTTT. Translating it yields CASSWSGQGAVAAFF.

This clone turned up a few times. This chain links TRBV30 with TRBJ1-4, with D possibly being TRBD1 (5 bases). The V end was cut by 3 bases, the J end by 8 bases, with 13 bases between. Germline V lookup: CDR1 GTSNPN, CDR2 SVGIG (reference sequence). The CDR3 runs to 13 residues. Written as DNA, the CDR3 is TGTGCCTGGAGCGTCAGGGCTGGAGAAAAACTGTTTTTT. Translation gives CAWSVRAGEKLFF. Looking up the rest from reference TRBV30 and TRBJ1-4 gives the full variable domain: SQTIHQWPATLVQPVGSPLSLECTVEGTSNPNLYWYRQAAGRGLQLLFYSVGIGQISSEVPQNLSASRPQDRQFILSSKKLLLSDSGFYLCAWSVRAGEKLFFGSGTQLSVL.

The chain is built from TRBV6-1 and TRBJ1-5; possibly TRBD1 for D (5 bases). The V gene lost 4 bases and the J gene lost 6 bases, with 16 bases spanning the gap. CDR1 is MNHNS, CDR2 SASEGT, per germline. This CDR3 region has 15 residues. The CDR3 DNA is TGTGCCAGCAGTGTCTCAGGGCAGGGAAGTCAGCCCCAGCATTTT. This sequence encodes CASSVSGQGSQPQHF.

The gene calls are TRBV2 and TRBJ2-1; no reliable D call. The V and J ends lost 3 bases and 9 bases respectively, with 9 bases between them. This CDR3 spans 12 amino acids. Per the germline V gene, CDR1 is SNHLY and CDR2 is FYNNEI. The CDR3 sequence is CASSDVEPEQFF. In nucleotides, the CDR3 is TGTGCCAGCAGTGATGTCGAACCTGAGCAGTTCTTC. The whole variable domain, remainder taken from reference TRBV2 and TRBJ2-1, is EPEVTQTPSHQVTQMGQEVILRCVPISNHLYFYWYRQILGQKVEFLVSFYNNEISEKSEIFDDQFSVERPDGSNFTLKIRSTKLEDSAMYFCASSDVEPEQFFGPGTRLTVL.

This clone was seen a few times. The V gene is TRBV19, the J gene TRBJ1-4; possibly TRBD1 for D (6 bases). Germline V gene data show CDR1 as LNHDA and CDR2 as SQIVND (reference sequence). V was trimmed by 5 bases and J by 0 bases, leaving 16 bases between them. The CDR3 has 17 residues. The CDR3 region is CASSVGTGQTTNEKLFF. The CDR3 nucleotides read TGTGCCAGTAGTGTTGGAACAGGGCAGACAACTAATGAAAAACTGTTTTTT. The full variable domain, in which reference TRBV19 and TRBJ1-4 provide the parts outside the CDR3, is DGGITQSPKYLFRKEGQNVTLSCEQNLNHDAMYWYRQDPGQGLRLIYYSQIVNDFQKGDIAEGYSVSREKKESFPLTVTSAQKNPTAFYLCASSVGTGQTTNEKLFFGSGTQLSVL.

This clone was observed a few times. V and J are TRBV7-3 and TRBJ2-5; D unclear. Germline CDR1 reads SGHTA; CDR2 reads FQGTGA. CDR3 length: 13 residues. Trimming removed 2 bases from V and 5 bases from J, with 9 bases in between. For the CDR3, the DNA is TGTGCCAGCAGCTTACGGTTTGGGGAGACCCAGTACTTC. Translating gives CASSLRFGETQYF.

V usage is TRBV7-8 and J usage is TRBJ2-6; tentatively, D is TRBD1 (6 bases). The CDR3 runs to 16 residues. V was trimmed by 5 bases and J by 2 bases, leaving 13 bases between them. In germline, CDR1 is SGHVS, CDR2 FQNEAQ. The chain's CDR3 is CASSPYRAPGANVLTF. CDR3 coding DNA: TGTGCCAGCAGCCCGTACAGGGCCCCTGGGGCCAACGTCCTGACTTTC.

V is TRBV25-1 and J is TRBJ1-1; a weak D match, TRBD1 (6 bases). V shed 7 bases and J shed 5 bases, with 11 bases lying between them. This CDR3 spans 12 amino acids. CDR1 MGHDK and CDR2 SYGVNS come from the germline V gene. The CDR3 DNA follows: TGTGCCAGCACAAGAGGGGGAACTGAAGCTTTCTTT. Translated, it gives CASTRGGTEAFF.

The V call is TRBV6-5, the J call TRBJ1-1, with TRBD1 matching 9 bases. V lost 5 bases, J lost 11 bases, and 9 bases stayed unmatched. The CDR3 has 13 residues. Germline V gene lookup returns CDR1 MNHEY and CDR2 SVGAGI. CDR3 sequence: CASSDLTGGKAFF. The CDR3 DNA reads TGTGCCAGCAGTGATCTAACAGGGGGCAAGGCTTTCTTT.

V usage is TRBV29-1 and J usage is TRBJ2-7, with TRBD1 as a possible D gene (5 bases). The V and J ends lost 7 bases and 2 bases respectively, with 15 bases between them. Looked up from germline, CDR1 is SQVTM and CDR2 is ANQGSEA. CDR3 length equals 13 residues. The chain's CDR3 is CSARQSDPYEQYF. CDR3 sequence (DNA): TGCAGCGCACGACAGTCCGACCCCTACGAGCAGTACTTC.

This clone appeared once. V and J are TRBV19 and TRBJ2-4, with D hard to call. Trimming shortened V by 3 bases and J by 2 bases, and 8 bases separated the two germline ends. This CDR3 is 14 amino acids long. Germline V gene lookup returns CDR1 LNHDA and CDR2 SQIVND (reference sequence). The CDR3: CASSMVDSKNIQYF. Written as DNA, the CDR3 is TGTGCCAGTAGTATGGTGGATTCCAAAAACATTCAGTACTTC.

The gene calls are TRBV6-5 and TRBJ2-5, with 8 bases matching TRBD2. The CDR3 length is 14 residues. V lost 2 bases and J lost 4; bases outside the gene matches: 3. CDR1 MNHEY and CDR2 SVGAGI come from the germline V gene. CDR3 sequence (DNA): TGTGCCAGCAGTTACCAGAGCGGGAGAGAGACCCAGTACTTC. Its protein is CASSYQSGRETQYF.

This chain connects TRBV15 to TRBJ2-7; D may be TRBD2 (6 bases). CDR1 and CDR2 from the germline V gene are LNHNV and YYDKDF (reference sequence). This CDR3 region has 13 residues. Trimming removed 3 bases at V and 3 bases at J, with 9 bases between. CDR3 in amino acids: CATSRAGNYEQYF. The CDR3 coding sequence is TGTGCCACCAGCAGGGCGGGAAACTACGAGCAGTACTTC.

The genes are TRBV9 and TRBJ2-1, with D tentatively TRBD2 (6 bases). This CDR3 has 16 amino acids. In germline, CDR1 is SGDLS, CDR2 YYNGEE. V lost 0 bases and J lost 4, with 14 bases in between. CDR3 protein: CASSVAPQGRYNEQFF. The CDR3 bases are TGTGCCAGCAGCGTAGCCCCTCAAGGGAGGTACAATGAGCAGTTCTTC. The full variable domain, completed using reference TRBV9 and TRBJ2-1, is DSGVTQTPKHLITATGQRVTLRCSPRSGDLSVYWYQQSLDQGLQFLIQYYNGEERAKGNILERFSAQQFPDLHSELNLSSLELGDSALYFCASSVAPQGRYNEQFFGPGTRLTVL.

This chain joins TRBV4-1 and TRBJ1-3; tentatively, D is TRBD1 (5 bases). The germline V gene has CDR1 MGHRA and CDR2 YSYEKL. The CDR3 runs to 16 residues. Trimming removed 0 bases at V and 1 base at J, with 10 bases between. CDR3 DNA: TGCGCCAGCAGCCAAGATTGGGGGACGTCTGGAAACACCATATATTTT. It yields the protein CASSQDWGTSGNTIYF.

The chain links TRBV7-9 to TRBJ1-2; maybe TRBD1 (6 bases). The length of the CDR3 is 16 residues. Germline CDR1 is SEHNR and CDR2 is FQNEAQ (reference sequence). The V and J ends lost 1 base and 6 bases respectively, with 18 bases between them. The CDR3 protein is CASSLGGYGGLDGYTF. CDR3 DNA: TGTGCCAGCAGCTTAGGAGGGTATGGGGGGCTGGATGGCTACACCTTC.

The chain links TRBV5-4 to TRBJ1-2; TRBD1 matches at 8 bases. V was clipped by 3 bases and J by 7 bases; unmatched bases: 5. The CDR3 is made up of 13 amino acids. The germline V gene has CDR1 SGHNT and CDR2 YYREEE (reference sequence). The CDR3 region is CASSWTGTGGYTF. The CDR3 DNA is TGTGCCAGCAGCTGGACAGGGACTGGTGGCTACACCTTC. Using reference TRBV5-4 and TRBJ1-2 for the parts outside the CDR3, the full variable domain is ETGVTQSPTHLIKTRGQQVTLRCSSQSGHNTVSWYQQALGQGPQFIFQYYREEENGRGNFPPRFSGLQFPNYSSELNVNALELDDSALYLCASSWTGTGGYTFGSGTRLTVV.

The chain couples TRBV18 to TRBJ2-7, with D tentatively TRBD1 (6 bases). Per the germline V gene, CDR1 is KGHSH and CDR2 is LQKENI. The V gene lost 2 bases and the J gene lost 6 bases, with 11 bases spanning the gap. CDR3 length: 13 residues. The CDR3 is CASSPTLGAEQYF. The CDR3 DNA reads TGTGCCAGCTCACCAACCCTGGGGGCCGAGCAGTACTTC. Together with reference TRBV18 and TRBJ2-7, the CDR3 gives the full variable domain: NAGVMQNPRHLVRRRGQEARLRCSPMKGHSHVYWYRQLPEEGLKFMVYLQKENIIDESGMPKERFSAEFPKEGPSILRIQQVVRGDSAAYFCASSPTLGAEQYFGPGTRLTVT.

This clone was seen just once. The chain links TRBV5-1 to TRBJ2-3; D unclear. The V gene's germline CDR1 is SGHRS and CDR2 YFSETQ. Trimming took 4 bases from V and 2 from J, leaving 14 bases between them. The CDR3 length is 15 residues. DNA for the CDR3: TGCGCCAGCAGCGGAGCCCAGCCTACCACAGATACGCAGTATTTT. This gives the protein CASSGAQPTTDTQYF.

The V call is TRBV18, the J call TRBJ2-3; tentatively, D is TRBD1 or TRBD2 (5 bases each). CDR3 length: 14 amino acids. The germline gives CDR1 KGHSH, CDR2 LQKENI. V was shortened by 8 bases and J by 3 bases, with 15 bases between the two germline ends. The CDR3 spells CASETLGETDTQYF. As DNA, the CDR3 is TGTGCCAGCGAGACCCTGGGGGAGACAGATACGCAGTATTTT. The variable domain in full, with the rest retrieved from reference TRBV18 and TRBJ2-3, is NAGVMQNPRHLVRRRGQEARLRCSPMKGHSHVYWYRQLPEEGLKFMVYLQKENIIDESGMPKERFSAEFPKEGPSILRIQQVVRGDSAAYFCASETLGETDTQYFGPGTRLTVL.

This chain links TRBV6-5 with TRBJ1-1; perhaps TRBD1 as D (6 bases). Germline-derived CDR1 and CDR2 are MNHEY and SVGAGI. The CDR3 sequence is 13 residues long. V was clipped by 10 bases and J by 5 bases, with 17 bases between them. The CDR3 protein is CATLPGGRTEAFF. The CDR3 DNA sequence: TGTGCCACTCTACCTGGGGGCAGGACTGAAGCTTTCTTT.

The chain is built from TRBV11-2 and TRBJ1-6; the match to TRBD1 covers 7 bases. Germline lookup yields CDR1 SGHAT and CDR2 FQNNGV. V shed 4 bases, J shed 7 bases, and the junction held 7 bases outside the gene matches. The CDR3 loop spans 15 amino acids. CDR3 DNA sequence: TGTGCCAGCAGCTCACAGGGGCGCGGAAATTCACCCCTCCACTTT. It yields the protein CASSSQGRGNSPLHF.

The V and J genes are TRBV6-6 and TRBJ1-1; no clear D gene. CDR1 is MNHNY and CDR2 is SVGAGI in the germline V gene (reference sequence). This CDR3 comprises 14 residues. With 0 bases removed from V and 1 base from J, the gap between germline ends came to 6 bases. The CDR3 loop reads CASSYSPGNTEAFF. The CDR3 bases are TGTGCCAGCAGTTACTCGCCAGGGAACACTGAAGCTTTCTTT.

The V call is TRBV4-3, the J call TRBJ2-2, with 8 nucleotides matching TRBD2. This CDR3 spans 15 amino acids. Germline V gene data show CDR1 as LGHNA and CDR2 as YSLEER. V gave up 0 bases and J gave up 9 bases; unmatched junction bases: 6. The CDR3 protein is CASSQEIAGNRELFF. Written as DNA, the CDR3 is TGCGCCAGCAGCCAAGAAATAGCGGGGAATAGGGAGCTGTTTTTT.

This chain joins TRBV4-2 and TRBJ1-3, with 7 bases lining up with TRBD1. V was pared by 0 bases and J by 3 bases, with 5 bases of the junction left unmatched. Germline V lookup: CDR1 LGHNA, CDR2 YNFKEQ. The CDR3 has 16 residues. CDR3 bases: TGTGCCAGCAGCCAAGAAGGGACAGCGAGTGGAAACACCATATATTTT. This sequence encodes CASSQEGTASGNTIYF.

The V and J genes are TRBV28 and TRBJ1-2; the D gene is possibly TRBD1 (5 bases). Trimming cost V 2 bases and J 7 bases, with 11 bases left between them. This CDR3 region has 13 residues. Germline V gene lookup returns CDR1 MDHEN and CDR2 SYDVKM. CDR3 amino acids: CASSLGGGFGYTF. DNA of the CDR3: TGTGCCAGCAGTTTAGGGGGTGGTTTTGGCTACACCTTC.

This rearrangement joins TRBV5-1 to TRBJ2-5; D might be TRBD2 (5 bases). This CDR3 has 13 residues. CDR1 SGHRS and CDR2 YFSETQ come from the germline V gene. The germline V and J ends were trimmed by 4 bases and 5 bases, with 12 bases remaining between them. The CDR3 bases are TGCGCCAGCAGCCCGCGACCGGGGGAGACCCAGTACTTC. This gives the protein CASSPRPGETQYF.

This chain connects TRBV5-1 to TRBJ1-6, with 7 bases that match TRBD1. The ends lost 0 bases at V and 6 bases at J; junction bases unmatched: 3. Germline-derived CDR1 and CDR2 are SGHRS and YFSETQ. The CDR3 is 15 residues long. This CDR3 is CASSLGGQINSPLHF. The DNA for the CDR3 is TGCGCCAGCAGCTTGGGGGGACAGATTAATTCACCCCTCCACTTT. Supplemented by reference TRBV5-1 and TRBJ1-6, the full variable domain reads KAGVTQTPRYLIKTRGQQVTLSCSPISGHRSVSWYQQTPGQGLQFLFEYFSETQRNKGNFPGRFSGRQFSNSRSEMNVSTLELGDSALYLCASSLGGQINSPLHFGNGTRLTVT.

The chain links TRBV9 to TRBJ1-1, with 7 bases matching TRBD1. In germline, CDR1 is SGDLS, CDR2 YYNGEE. With 3 bases clipped from V and 5 bases from J, the junction kept 7 bases outside the gene matches. This CDR3 spans 14 amino acids. The CDR3 protein is CASSAHRGDTEAFF. CDR3 coding DNA: TGTGCCAGCAGCGCCCACAGGGGAGATACTGAAGCTTTCTTT.

V gene TRBV7-2 combines with J gene TRBJ1-6; TRBD1 matches 8 bases. Trimming removed 4 bases from V and 1 base from J; junction bases left unmatched: 3. Germline lookup yields CDR1 SGHTA and CDR2 FQGNSA. The CDR3 covers 16 residues. The CDR3 spells CASSSYRGSYNSPLHF. For the CDR3, the DNA is TGTGCCAGCAGCTCCTACAGGGGGTCCTATAATTCACCCCTCCACTTT.